This T cell receptor (beta chain) came from a study of beta chain features in type 1 diabetes. Since all of the isolated RNA was reverse transcribed, expressed TCRB transcripts were what got sequenced. Sequencing was performed with immunoSEQ multiplex PCR; in TCRdb, only in-frame clones are kept and a portion is missing. The repertoire holds under 950,000 clones, with roughly a sixth as singletons. The count of this clone is one. This CDR3 comprises 15 residues. V dropped 2 bases and J dropped 4 bases, with 11 bases sitting between them. Germline CDR1 reads MNHEY; CDR2 reads SMNVEV (reference sequence).

Input material: naive CD4+ T cells from blood. V gene TRBV27 combines with J gene TRBJ2-2; D uncertain. This sequence originates from a woman aged 18 to 35 in good health. The CDR3 spells CASSLEVKGTGELFF. DNA of the CDR3: TGTGCCAGCAGTTTAGAGGTCAAAGGCACCGGGGAGCTGTTTTTT.